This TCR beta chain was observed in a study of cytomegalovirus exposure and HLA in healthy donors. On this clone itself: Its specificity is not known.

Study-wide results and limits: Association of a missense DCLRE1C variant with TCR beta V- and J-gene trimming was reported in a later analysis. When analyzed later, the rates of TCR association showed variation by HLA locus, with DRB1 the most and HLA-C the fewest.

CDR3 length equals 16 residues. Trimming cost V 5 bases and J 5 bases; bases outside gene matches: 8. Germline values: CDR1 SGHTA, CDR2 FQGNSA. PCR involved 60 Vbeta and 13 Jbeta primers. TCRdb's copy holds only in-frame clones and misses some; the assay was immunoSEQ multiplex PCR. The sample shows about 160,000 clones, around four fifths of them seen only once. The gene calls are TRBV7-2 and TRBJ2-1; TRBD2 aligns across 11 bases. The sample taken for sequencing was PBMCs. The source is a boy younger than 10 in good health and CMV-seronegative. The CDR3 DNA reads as TGTGCCAGCAGCATTAAGGGGACTAGCGGCAACAATGAGCAGTTCTTC. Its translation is CASSIKGTSGNNEQFF.